One sample yielded the 20 T cell receptor beta chains listed below, sequenced in a study of control samples from healthy donors and cancer patients. Repertoires were generated with immunoSEQ multiplex PCR, while TCRdb's copy carries only in-frame clones and drops some. The profile shows fewer than 25,000 clones, 83% of them singletons. Sequenced input: PBMCs. These receptors were taken from a man aged 55 to 70 with head and neck cancer.

The rearrangement links TRBV5-1 to TRBJ1-4; 12 bases are shared with TRBD1. J was trimmed by 8 bases and V by 4 bases; bases with no gene match: 6. The germline V gene has CDR1 SGHRS and CDR2 YFSETQ. The CDR3 runs to 15 residues. The DNA of the CDR3 is TGCGCCAGCAGCCGAACCGGGACAGGGGGCGAAAAACTGTTTTTT. The encoded protein is CASSRTGTGGEKLFF.

The genes are TRBV24-1 and TRBJ1-6; the D is unclear. V lost 2 bases to trimming and J lost 7 bases, with 11 bases between them. The CDR3 totals 15 residues. The V gene's germline CDR1 is KGHDR and CDR2 SFDVKD. CDR3 sequence: CATSDWSVKNSPLHF. CDR3 in DNA: TGTGCCACCAGTGATTGGTCCGTCAAAAATTCACCCCTCCACTTT.

The CDR3 spells CATSREYDRAKNIQYF. The CDR3, as DNA: TGTGCCACCAGCAGAGAATACGACCGTGCCAAAAACATTCAGTACTTC. The gene calls are TRBV15 and TRBJ2-4; D gene ambiguous. The germline V gene has CDR1 LNHNV and CDR2 YYDKDF (reference sequence). The CDR3 has 16 residues. Deletions cut 0 bases from V and 1 base from J, with 10 bases between.

The V call is TRBV28, the J call TRBJ2-7; TRBD1 might be the D (6 bases). With 6 bases removed from V and 5 bases from J, the gap between germline ends came to 23 bases. Germline CDR1 reads MDHEN; CDR2 reads SYDVKM. The CDR3 totals 16 residues. For the CDR3, the DNA is TGTGCCAGCAGGCCTGGAACCAGGGGTTTGGGGAACGAGCAGTACTTC. Its translation is CASRPGTRGLGNEQYF. The full variable domain, in which reference TRBV28 and TRBJ2-7 provide the parts outside the CDR3, is DVKVTQSSRYLVKRTGEKVFLECVQDMDHENMFWYRQDPGLGLRLIYFSYDVKMKEKGDIPEGYSVSREKKERFSLILESASTNQTSMYLCASRPGTRGLGNEQYFGPGTRLTVT.

This sequence joins TRBV9 and TRBJ2-1, with 9 bases aligning to TRBD2. The germline V gene encodes CDR1 SGDLS and CDR2 YYNGEE. The CDR3 contains 15 residues. Losses at the gene ends were 6 bases for V and 7 bases for J; bases not matched to a gene: 11. As DNA, the CDR3 is TGTGCCAGCAATGTGCGGGAGGGCACACGGAATGAGCAGTTCTTC. It specifies CASNVREGTRNEQFF.

The chain uses TRBV11-2 and TRBJ2-7, with D tentatively TRBD1 or TRBD2 (5 bases each). The CDR3 length is 13 residues. Looked up from germline, CDR1 is SGHAT and CDR2 is FQNNGV. Trimming took 0 bases from V and 6 from J, leaving 9 bases between them. CDR3 nucleotide sequence: TGTGCCAGCAGCTTAGAGTCGGGACGCGAGCAGTACTTC. This sequence encodes CASSLESGREQYF.

This clone was detected once. The rearrangement joins TRBV6-5 to TRBJ2-5; the match to TRBD2 covers 8 bases. Trimming removed 0 bases from V and 11 bases from J; junction bases left unmatched: 11. This CDR3 spans 15 amino acids. Germline CDR1 and CDR2: MNHEY and SVGAGI. The CDR3: CASSYSTGLVQLQYF. The CDR3 region has the DNA TGTGCCAGCAGTTACTCGACGGGACTAGTTCAGTTGCAGTACTTC.

The chain is built from TRBV27 and TRBJ2-7; D not resolved. The V and J ends lost 6 bases and 0 bases respectively, with 12 bases between them. The CDR3 is 14 residues long. Per germline, CDR1 MNHEY and CDR2 SMNVEV (reference sequence). The CDR3: CASREMKISYEQYF. CDR3 sequence (DNA): TGTGCCAGCAGGGAAATGAAGATCTCCTACGAGCAGTACTTC.

The CDR3 protein is CASSQKGSGLSYEQYF. In nucleotides, the CDR3 is TGTGCCAGCAGCCAAAAAGGGAGCGGCCTCTCCTACGAGCAGTACTTC. This rearrangement joins TRBV3-1 (or the pseudogene TRBV3-2) to TRBJ2-7; a possible D gene is TRBD2 (5 bases). Trimming took off 2 bases at V and 0 bases at J, with 14 bases between the two ends. Looked up from germline, CDR1 is LGHDT and CDR2 is YNNKEL (reference sequence). The CDR3 spans 16 residues.

The rearrangement joins TRBV7-2 to TRBJ1-4; D might be TRBD1 (6 bases). Trimming removed 5 bases from V and 10 bases from J, with 23 bases in between. The CDR3 sequence is 16 residues long. CDR1 and CDR2 from the germline V gene are SGHTA and FQGNSA. For the CDR3, the DNA is TGTGCCAGCAGCAACGGGGACACGGCTTGGGGCGGAAAACTGTTTTTT. The encoded protein is CASSNGDTAWGGKLFF. Full variable domain (missing parts from reference TRBV7-2 and TRBJ1-4): GAGVSQSPSNKVTEKGKDVELRCDPISGHTALYWYRQSLGQGLEFLIYFQGNSAPDKSGLPSDRFSAERTGGSVSTLTIQRTQQEDSAVYLCASSNGDTAWGGKLFFGSGTQLSVL.

The chain is built from TRBV5-1 and TRBJ2-7; 7 bases are shared with TRBD2. With V trimmed by 4 bases and J by 7 bases, 5 bases remained unmatched. The germline CDR1 and CDR2 sequences are SGHRS and YFSETQ. The CDR3 loop spans 12 amino acids. CDR3 amino acids: CASSRNSGEQYF. Here the CDR3 DNA reads TGCGCCAGCAGCCGCAATAGCGGGGAGCAGTACTTC. The whole variable domain, filled in from reference TRBV5-1 and TRBJ2-7, reads KAGVTQTPRYLIKTRGQQVTLSCSPISGHRSVSWYQQTPGQGLQFLFEYFSETQRNKGNFPGRFSGRQFSNSRSEMNVSTLELGDSALYLCASSRNSGEQYFGPGTRLTVT.

Here the CDR3 reads CASSLEVTGAVDEQYF. CDR3 nucleotides: TGTGCCAGCAGCTTAGAGGTAACAGGGGCGGTTGACGAGCAGTACTTC. The rearrangement links TRBV11-2 to TRBJ2-7; the match to TRBD1 covers 7 bases. The V gene end was trimmed by 0 bases and the J gene end by 5 bases; junction bases not matched to a gene: 10. CDR1 is SGHAT, CDR2 FQNNGV, per germline. The CDR3 covers 16 residues.

This chain connects TRBV2 to TRBJ1-4, with 9 positions matching TRBD1. V lost 8 bases to trimming and J lost 8 bases; unmatched junction nucleotides: 9. The CDR3 consists of 14 residues. Germline V CDR1 and CDR2: SNHLY, FYNNEI. The CDR3 DNA follows: TGTGCCAGCGAACCGACAGGGGGTGGCGAAAAACTGTTTTTT. Translating it yields CASEPTGGGEKLFF.

V is TRBV9 and J is TRBJ2-2; maybe TRBD2 (5 bases). CDR1 and CDR2 from the germline V gene are SGDLS and YYNGEE. This CDR3 is built from 14 residues. Trimming pared 0 bases from V and 6 bases from J, leaving 9 bases between. CDR3 bases: TGTGCCAGCAGCGTAGTCCGAGGGTCCGGGGAGCTGTTTTTT. It translates to CASSVVRGSGELFF. Full variable domain (rest looked up from reference TRBV9 and TRBJ2-2): DSGVTQTPKHLITATGQRVTLRCSPRSGDLSVYWYQQSLDQGLQFLIQYYNGEERAKGNILERFSAQQFPDLHSELNLSSLELGDSALYFCASSVVRGSGELFFGEGSRLTVL.

This clone was picked up a small number of times. The rearrangement joins TRBV18 to TRBJ1-1; D gene uncertain. CDR1 and CDR2 from the germline V gene are KGHSH and LQKENI. With 4 bases removed from V and 8 bases from J, the gap between germline ends came to 14 bases. This CDR3 has 13 amino acids. This chain's CDR3 is CASSREVAVEAFF. The CDR3 bases are TGTGCCAGCTCACGAGAGGTTGCTGTGGAAGCTTTCTTT.

This chain joins TRBV18 and TRBJ1-1; tentative D call: TRBD1 (5 bases). The germline gives CDR1 KGHSH, CDR2 LQKENI. Trimming took off 2 bases at V and 2 bases at J, with 12 bases between the two ends. The CDR3 length is 15 residues. CDR3 sequence (DNA): TGTGCCAGCTCACCAACAGGTTGGGGTAACACTGAAGCTTTCTTT. Amino acids: CASSPTGWGNTEAFF.

The chain uses TRBV2 and TRBJ2-2; D uncertain. Germline V gene sequence: CDR1 SNHLY, CDR2 FYNNEI. V was pared by 2 bases and J by 0 bases, with 10 bases between. The CDR3 has 16 amino acids. CDR3 nucleotide sequence: TGTGCCAGCAGTGAACTTACAGTTGCGAACACCGGGGAGCTGTTTTTT. This sequence encodes CASSELTVANTGELFF.

The CDR3 nucleotides are TGTGCCAGCAGTTACCAAACCGACAGGGGAGGCTATGGCTACACCTTC. Its protein product is CASSYQTDRGGYGYTF. The J gene is TRBJ1-2, the V gene TRBV6-5; 8 positions agree with TRBD1. The CDR3 has 16 amino acids. Looked up from germline, CDR1 is MNHEY and CDR2 is SVGAGI. V was clipped by 2 bases and J by 4 bases; unmatched bases: 9.

V and J are TRBV11-2 and TRBJ2-2, with D possibly matching TRBD1 (5 bases). V was trimmed by 7 bases and J by 1 base, leaving 16 bases between them. This CDR3 comprises 16 residues. Germline CDR1 is SGHAT and CDR2 is FQNNGV. This CDR3 reads CASTPLGDRNTGELFF. CDR3 DNA: TGTGCCAGCACCCCTTTAGGAGACAGGAACACCGGGGAGCTGTTTTTT.

J is TRBJ2-1 and V is TRBV5-1; D not certain. Germline CDR1 is SGHRS and CDR2 is YFSETQ. V was clipped by 3 bases and J by 4 bases, with 5 bases between them. The CDR3 consists of 12 residues. The CDR3 spells CASSSYYNEQFF. CDR3 DNA: TGCGCCAGCAGCTCCTATTACAATGAGCAGTTCTTC.